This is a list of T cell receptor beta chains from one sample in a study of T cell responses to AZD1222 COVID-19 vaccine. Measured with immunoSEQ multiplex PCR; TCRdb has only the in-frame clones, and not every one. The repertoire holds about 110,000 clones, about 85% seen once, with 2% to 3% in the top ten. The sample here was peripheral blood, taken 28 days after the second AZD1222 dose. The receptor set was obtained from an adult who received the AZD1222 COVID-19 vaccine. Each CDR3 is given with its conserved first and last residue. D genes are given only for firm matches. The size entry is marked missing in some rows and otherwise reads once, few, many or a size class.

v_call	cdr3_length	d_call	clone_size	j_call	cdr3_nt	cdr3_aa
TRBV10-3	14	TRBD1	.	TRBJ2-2	TGTGCCTCATACCGGGACAGGGACCCCGGGGAGCTGTTTTTT	CASYRDRDPGELFF
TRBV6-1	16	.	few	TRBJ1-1	TGTGCCAGCAGTGTCGCTACAGGGCGTATGAACACTGAAGCTTTCTTT	CASSVATGRMNTEAFF
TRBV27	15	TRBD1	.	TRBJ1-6	TGTGCCAGCAAACAGGGGTTACAATCTAATTCACCCCTCCACTTT	CASKQGLQSNSPLHF
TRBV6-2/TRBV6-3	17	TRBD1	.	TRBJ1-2	TGTGCCAGCAGCCCAGTTATTGTACAGGGGAGACTCTATGGCTACACCTTC	CASSPVIVQGRLYGYTF
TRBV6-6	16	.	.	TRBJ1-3	TGTGCCAGCAGTAGCGACGAATCTGAAACTGGAAACACCATATATTTT	CASSSDESETGNTIYF
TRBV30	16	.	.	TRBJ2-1	TGTGCCTGGACTCCTTCCCGGGAGACACCCTACAATGAGCAGTTCTTC	CAWTPSRETPYNEQFF
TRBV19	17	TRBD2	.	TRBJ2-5	TGTGCCAGTAGTATAGATGTAGGACTAGCGGGAGCAGGGACCCAGTACTTC	CASSIDVGLAGAGTQYF
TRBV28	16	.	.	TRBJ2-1	TGTGCCAGCAGCCACCCCTCGGGATCCCTAAACGATGAGCAGTTCTTC	CASSHPSGSLNDEQFF
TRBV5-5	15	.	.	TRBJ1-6	TGTGCCAGCAGCTTGTCAGGACAGTCAAATTCACCCCTCCACTTT	CASSLSGQSNSPLHF
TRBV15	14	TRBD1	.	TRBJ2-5	TGTGCCACCAGCAGAGATACCTACGGACAGGCCGCGTACTTC	CATSRDTYGQAAYF
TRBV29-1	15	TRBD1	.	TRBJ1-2	TGCAGCGTTGAGGACAGGGGGCTATCTAACTATGGCTACACCTTC	CSVEDRGLSNYGYTF
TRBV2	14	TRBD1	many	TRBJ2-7	TGTGCCAGCAGTGAAGCGGGACAGTTCTACGAGCAGTACTTC	CASSEAGQFYEQYF
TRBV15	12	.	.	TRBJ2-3	TGTGCCACCAGCAGAGATTGGGATACGCAGTATTTT	CATSRDWDTQYF
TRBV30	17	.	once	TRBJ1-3	TGTGCCTTCTACGGGACTGTTCCTCCGAGCTCTGGAAACACCATATATTTT	CAFYGTVPPSSGNTIYF
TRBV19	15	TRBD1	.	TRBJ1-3	TGTGCCAGTAGTTTGGGACAGTTCTCTGGAAACACCATATATTTT	CASSLGQFSGNTIYF
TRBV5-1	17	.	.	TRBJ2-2	TGCGCCAGCAGCTTGTGGGGCGGGACGGGAAACACCGGGGAGCTGTTTTTT	CASSLWGGTGNTGELFF